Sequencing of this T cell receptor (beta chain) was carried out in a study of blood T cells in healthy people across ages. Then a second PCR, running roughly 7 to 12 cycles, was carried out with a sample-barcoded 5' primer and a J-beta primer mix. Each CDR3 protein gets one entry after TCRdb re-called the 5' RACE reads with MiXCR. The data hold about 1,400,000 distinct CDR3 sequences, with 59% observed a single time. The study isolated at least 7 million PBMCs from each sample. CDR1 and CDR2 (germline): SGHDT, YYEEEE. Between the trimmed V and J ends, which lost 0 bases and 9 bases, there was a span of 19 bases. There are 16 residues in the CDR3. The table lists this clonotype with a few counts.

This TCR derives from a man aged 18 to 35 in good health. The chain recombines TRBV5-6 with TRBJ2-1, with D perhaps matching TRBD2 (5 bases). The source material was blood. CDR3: CASSLGRGPHFIEQFF. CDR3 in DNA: TGTGCCAGCAGCTTGGGAAGAGGGCCCCACTTCATTGAGCAGTTCTTC.